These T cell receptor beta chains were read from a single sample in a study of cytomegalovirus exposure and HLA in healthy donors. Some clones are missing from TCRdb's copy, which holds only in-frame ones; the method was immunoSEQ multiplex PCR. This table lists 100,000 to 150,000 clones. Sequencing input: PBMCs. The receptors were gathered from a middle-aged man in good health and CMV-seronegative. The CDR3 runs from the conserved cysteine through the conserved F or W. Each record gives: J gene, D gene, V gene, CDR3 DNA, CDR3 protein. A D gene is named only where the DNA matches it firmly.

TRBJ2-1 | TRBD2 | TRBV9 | TGTGCCAGCAGCGTCCAGACTAGCGGGAGTAATGAGCAGTTCTTC | CASSVQTSGSNEQFF
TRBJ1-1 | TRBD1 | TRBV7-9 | TGTGCCAGCAGCTTAGCGTTCCAGGACAGGGGCTCTGAAGCTTTCTTT | CASSLAFQDRGSEAFF
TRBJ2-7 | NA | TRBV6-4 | TGTGCCAGCAGTGACAGGGGGGGACACTACGAGCAGTACTTC | CASSDRGGHYEQYF
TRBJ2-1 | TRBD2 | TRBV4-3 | TGCGCCAGCAGCCAAGAGGTGGGGTCAGGACTAGTTGAGCAGTTCTTC | CASSQEVGSGLVEQFF
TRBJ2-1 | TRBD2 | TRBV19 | TGTGCCAGTAGTATAGATCGGGGACTAGGCTACAATGAGCAGTTCTTC | CASSIDRGLGYNEQFF
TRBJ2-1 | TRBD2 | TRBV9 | TGTGCCAGCAGCGTAGCGGGACTAGCAATCTCCTACAATGAGCAGTTCTTC | CASSVAGLAISYNEQFF
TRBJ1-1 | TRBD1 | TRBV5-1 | TGCGCCAGCAGCTTGGACAGGGGAAATGAAGCTTTCTTT | CASSLDRGNEAFF
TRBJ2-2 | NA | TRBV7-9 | TGTGCCAGCAGACCTGGGGCGGGAAAGAACACCGGGGAGCTGTTTTTT | CASRPGAGKNTGELFF
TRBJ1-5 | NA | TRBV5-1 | TGCGCCAGCAGCTATCGGCAGCCCCAGCATTTT | CASSYRQPQHF
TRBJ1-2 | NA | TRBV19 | TGTGCCAGTAGTCAGGGACTCCCGGACTATGGCTACACCTTC | CASSQGLPDYGYTF
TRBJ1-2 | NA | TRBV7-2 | TGTGCCAGCAGCCCCCGTGCTGGGCGGGAGGGTGGCTACACCTTC | CASSPRAGREGGYTF
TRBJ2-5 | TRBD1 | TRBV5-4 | TGTGCCAGCAGCTCGGGACAGGGGCAAGAGACCCAGTACTTC | CASSSGQGQETQYF